This T cell receptor (beta chain) was sequenced during a study of T cell responses to AZD1222 COVID-19 vaccine. TCRdb's table, derived via immunoSEQ multiplex PCR, lists solely in-frame clones and lacks some. The sample includes some 140,000 clones, over 90% of them seen just once. General study results and limits: Repertoire collection took place solely once the T cell response had peaked.

Germline CDR1 SNHLY, CDR2 FYNNEI. The CDR3 is made up of 12 amino acids. V was trimmed by 8 bases and J by 4 bases, leaving 8 bases between them. This clone has a handful of counts. Its cognate antigen is unknown. The chain is built from TRBV2 and TRBJ1-4, with unresolved D. Sequencing used peripheral blood, obtained on day 0 of AZD1222 vaccination. This receptor was identified in an adult in good health. The CDR3 is CASGIVNEKLFF. The CDR3 coding sequence is TGTGCCAGCGGCATCGTTAATGAAAAACTGTTTTTT. Filled out from reference TRBV2 and TRBJ1-4, the complete variable domain reads EPEVTQTPSHQVTQMGQEVILRCVPISNHLYFYWYRQILGQKVEFLVSFYNNEISEKSEIFDDQFSVERPDGSNFTLKIRSTKLEDSAMYFCASGIVNEKLFFGSGTQLSVL.